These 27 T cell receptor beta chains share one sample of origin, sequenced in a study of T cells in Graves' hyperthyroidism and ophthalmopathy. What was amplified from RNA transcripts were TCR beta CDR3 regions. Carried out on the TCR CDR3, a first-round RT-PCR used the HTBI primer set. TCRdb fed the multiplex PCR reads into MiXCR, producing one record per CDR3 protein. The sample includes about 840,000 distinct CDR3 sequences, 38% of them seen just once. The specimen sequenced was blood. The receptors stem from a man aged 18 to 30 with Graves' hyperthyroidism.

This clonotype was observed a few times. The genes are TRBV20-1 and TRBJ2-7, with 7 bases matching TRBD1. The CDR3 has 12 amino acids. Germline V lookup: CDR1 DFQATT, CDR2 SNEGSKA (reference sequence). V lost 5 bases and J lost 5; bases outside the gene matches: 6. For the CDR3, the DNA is TGCAGTGCTCAACAGGGGCTGGACGAGCAGTACTTC. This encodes CSAQQGLDEQYF.

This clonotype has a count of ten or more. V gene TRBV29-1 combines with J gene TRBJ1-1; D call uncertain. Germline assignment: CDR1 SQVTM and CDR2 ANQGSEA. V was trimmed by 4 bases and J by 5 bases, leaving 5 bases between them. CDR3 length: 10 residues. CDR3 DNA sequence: TGCAGCGTTGGTGAAACTGAAGCTTTCTTT. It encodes CSVGETEAFF. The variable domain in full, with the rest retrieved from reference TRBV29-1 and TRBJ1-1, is SAVISQKPSRDICQRGTSLTIQCQVDSQVTMMFWYRQQPGQSLTLIATANQGSEATYESGFVIDKFPISRPNLTFSTLTVSNMSPEDSSIYLCSVGETEAFFGQGTRLTVV.

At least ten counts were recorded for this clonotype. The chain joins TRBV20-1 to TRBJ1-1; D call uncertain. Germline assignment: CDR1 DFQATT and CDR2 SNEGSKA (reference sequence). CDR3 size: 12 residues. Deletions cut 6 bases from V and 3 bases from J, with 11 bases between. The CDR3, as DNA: TGCAGTGCCCAAATGGTCCACACTGAAGCTTTCTTT. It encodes CSAQMVHTEAFF.

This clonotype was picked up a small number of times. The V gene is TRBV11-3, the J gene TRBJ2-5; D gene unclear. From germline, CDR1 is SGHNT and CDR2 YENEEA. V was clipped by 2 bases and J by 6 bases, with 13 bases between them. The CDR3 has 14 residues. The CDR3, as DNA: TGTGCCAGCAGCTTAATGGCGGTTGGAAAGACCCAGTACTTC. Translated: CASSLMAVGKTQYF.

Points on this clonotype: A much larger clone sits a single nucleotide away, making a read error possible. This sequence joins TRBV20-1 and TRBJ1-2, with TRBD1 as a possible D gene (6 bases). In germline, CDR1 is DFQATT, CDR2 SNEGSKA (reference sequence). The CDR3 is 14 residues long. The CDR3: CGAPWGALNYGYTF. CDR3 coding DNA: TGCGGTGCTCCCTGGGGGGCTTTAAACTATGGCTACACCTTC.

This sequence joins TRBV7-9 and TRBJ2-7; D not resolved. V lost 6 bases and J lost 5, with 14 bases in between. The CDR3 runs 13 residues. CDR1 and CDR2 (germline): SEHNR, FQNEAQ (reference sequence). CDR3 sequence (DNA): TGTGCCAGCAGTTACCCGGGCTCGAACGAGCAGTACTTC. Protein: CASSYPGSNEQYF.

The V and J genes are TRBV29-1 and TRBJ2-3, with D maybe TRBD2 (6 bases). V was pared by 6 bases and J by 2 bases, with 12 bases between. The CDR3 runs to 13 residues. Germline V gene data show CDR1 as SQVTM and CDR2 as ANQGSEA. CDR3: CSVGGANTDTQYF. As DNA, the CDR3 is TGCAGCGTGGGCGGGGCTAACACAGATACGCAGTATTTT.

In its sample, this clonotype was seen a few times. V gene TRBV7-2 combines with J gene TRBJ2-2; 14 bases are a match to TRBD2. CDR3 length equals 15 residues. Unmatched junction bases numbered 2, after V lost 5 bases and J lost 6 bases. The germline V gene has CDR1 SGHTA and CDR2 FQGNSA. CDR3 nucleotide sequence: TGTGCCAGCAGCCAGGGACTAGCGGGAGCCGGGGAGCTGTTTTTT. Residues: CASSQGLAGAGELFF.

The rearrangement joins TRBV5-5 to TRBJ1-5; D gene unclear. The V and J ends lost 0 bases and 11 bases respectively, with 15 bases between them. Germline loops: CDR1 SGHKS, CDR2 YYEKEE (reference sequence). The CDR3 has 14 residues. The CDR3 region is CASSLVLVSESQHF. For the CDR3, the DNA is TGTGCCAGCAGCTTGGTTCTGGTCTCGGAGTCCCAGCATTTT.

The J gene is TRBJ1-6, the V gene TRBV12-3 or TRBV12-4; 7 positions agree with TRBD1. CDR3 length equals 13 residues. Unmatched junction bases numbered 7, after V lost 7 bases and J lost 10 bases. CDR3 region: CASTLDRVSPLHF. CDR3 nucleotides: TGTGCCAGCACCCTAGACAGGGTCTCACCCCTCCACTTT.

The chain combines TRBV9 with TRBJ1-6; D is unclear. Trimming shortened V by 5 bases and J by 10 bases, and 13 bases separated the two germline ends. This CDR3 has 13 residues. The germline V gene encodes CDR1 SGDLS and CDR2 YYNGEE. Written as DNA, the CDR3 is TGTGCCAGCAGTTTAAAGAGTTTCTCACCCCTCCACTTT. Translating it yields CASSLKSFSPLHF.

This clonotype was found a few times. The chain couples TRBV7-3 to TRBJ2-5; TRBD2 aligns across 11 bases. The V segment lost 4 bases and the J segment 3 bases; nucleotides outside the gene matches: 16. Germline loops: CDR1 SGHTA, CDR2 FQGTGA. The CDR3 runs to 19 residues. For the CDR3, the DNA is TGTGCCAGCAGCTCCAGGGAACTAGCGGGAGTGGTGGGGGAAGAGACCCAGTACTTC. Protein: CASSSRELAGVVGEETQYF.

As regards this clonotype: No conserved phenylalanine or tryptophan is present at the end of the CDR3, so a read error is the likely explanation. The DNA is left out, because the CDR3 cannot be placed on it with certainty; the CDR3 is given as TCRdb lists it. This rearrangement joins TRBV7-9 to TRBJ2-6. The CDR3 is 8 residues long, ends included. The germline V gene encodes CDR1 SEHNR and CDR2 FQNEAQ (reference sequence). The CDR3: CASSSRTS.

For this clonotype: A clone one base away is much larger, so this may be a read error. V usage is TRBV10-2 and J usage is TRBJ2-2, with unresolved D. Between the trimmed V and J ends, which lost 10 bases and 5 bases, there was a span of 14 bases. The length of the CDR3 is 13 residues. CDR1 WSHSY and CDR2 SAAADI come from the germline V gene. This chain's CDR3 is CAILGLRTGELFF. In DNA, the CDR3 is TGCGCCATTTTAGGCCTGAGGACCGGGGAGCTGTTTTTT.

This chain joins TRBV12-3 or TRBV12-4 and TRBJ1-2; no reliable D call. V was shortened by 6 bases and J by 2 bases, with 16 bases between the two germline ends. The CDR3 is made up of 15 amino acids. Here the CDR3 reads CASRPLRGNNYGYTF. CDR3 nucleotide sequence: TGTGCCAGCAGGCCCCTCCGAGGGAACAACTATGGCTACACCTTC.

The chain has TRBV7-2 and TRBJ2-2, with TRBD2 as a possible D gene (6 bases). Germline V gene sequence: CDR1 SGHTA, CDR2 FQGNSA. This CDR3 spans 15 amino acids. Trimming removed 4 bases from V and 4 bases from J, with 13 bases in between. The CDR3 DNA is TGTGCCAGCAGCTCCCAGGGACTTAGCACCGGGGAGCTGTTTTTT. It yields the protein CASSSQGLSTGELFF.

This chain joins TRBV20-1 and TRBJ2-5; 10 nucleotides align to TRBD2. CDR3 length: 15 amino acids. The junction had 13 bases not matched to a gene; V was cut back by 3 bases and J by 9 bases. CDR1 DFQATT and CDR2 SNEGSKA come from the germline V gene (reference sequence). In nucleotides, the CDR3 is TGCAGTGCTAGGGTGGGAGGGGCTAGCGGGAGTGCCCAGTACTTC. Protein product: CSARVGGASGSAQYF.

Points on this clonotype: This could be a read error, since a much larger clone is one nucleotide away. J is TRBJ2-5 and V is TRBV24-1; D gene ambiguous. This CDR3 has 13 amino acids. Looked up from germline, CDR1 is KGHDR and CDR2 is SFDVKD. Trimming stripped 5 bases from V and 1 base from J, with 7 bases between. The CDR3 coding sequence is TGTGCCACCAGTGCATGGGGCCAAGAGACCCAGTACTTC. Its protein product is CATSAWGQETQYF.

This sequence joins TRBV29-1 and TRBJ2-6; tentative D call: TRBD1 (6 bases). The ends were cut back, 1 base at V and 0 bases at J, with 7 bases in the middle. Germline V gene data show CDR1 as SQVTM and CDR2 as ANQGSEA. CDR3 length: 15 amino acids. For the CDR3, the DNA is TGCAGCGTTGAAGGGGGACACTCTGGGGCCAACGTCCTGACTTTC. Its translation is CSVEGGHSGANVLTF. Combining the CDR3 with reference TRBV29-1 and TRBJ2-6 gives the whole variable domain SAVISQKPSRDICQRGTSLTIQCQVDSQVTMMFWYRQQPGQSLTLIATANQGSEATYESGFVIDKFPISRPNLTFSTLTVSNMSPEDSSIYLCSVEGGHSGANVLTFGAGSRLTVL.

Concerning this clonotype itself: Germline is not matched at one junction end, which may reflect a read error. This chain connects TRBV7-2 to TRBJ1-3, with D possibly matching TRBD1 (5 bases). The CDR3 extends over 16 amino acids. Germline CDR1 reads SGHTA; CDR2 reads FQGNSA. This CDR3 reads CASSPAGGGSGNTIYF. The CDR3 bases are TGCGCCAGCAGTCCAGCTGGGGGGGGCTCTGGAAACACCATATATTTT. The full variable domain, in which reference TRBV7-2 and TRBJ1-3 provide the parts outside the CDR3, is GAGVSQSPSNKVTEKGKDVELRCDPISGHTALYWYRQSLGQGLEFLIYFQGNSAPDKSGLPSDRFSAERTGGSVSTLTIQRTQQEDSAVYLCASSPAGGGSGNTIYFGEGSWLTVV.

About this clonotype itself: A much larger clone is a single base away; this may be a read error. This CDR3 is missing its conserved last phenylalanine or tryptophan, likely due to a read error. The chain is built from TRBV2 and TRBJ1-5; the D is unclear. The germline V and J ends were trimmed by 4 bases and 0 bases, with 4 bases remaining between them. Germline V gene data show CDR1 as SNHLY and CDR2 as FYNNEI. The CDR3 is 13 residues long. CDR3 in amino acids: CASSANSNQPQHL. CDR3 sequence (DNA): TGTGCCAGCAGTGCAAATAGCAATCAGCCCCAGCATCTT.

The CDR3 loop reads CASSPRGQGYEQYF. CDR3 DNA sequence: TGTGCCAGCAGCCCCCGCGGACAGGGCTACGAGCAGTACTTC. This chain uses TRBV25-1 with TRBJ2-7, with 8 nucleotides matching TRBD1. Germline V gene lookup returns CDR1 MGHDK and CDR2 SYGVNS. The junction had 7 bases not matched to a gene; V was cut back by 6 bases and J by 3 bases. The CDR3 extends over 14 amino acids.

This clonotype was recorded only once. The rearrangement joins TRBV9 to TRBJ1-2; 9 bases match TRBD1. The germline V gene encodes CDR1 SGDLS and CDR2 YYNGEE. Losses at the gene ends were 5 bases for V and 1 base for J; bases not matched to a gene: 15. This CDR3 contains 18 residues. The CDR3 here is CASSLVPGQGPDNYGYTF. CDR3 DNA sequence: TGTGCCAGCAGTTTAGTTCCAGGACAGGGGCCCGATAACTATGGCTACACCTTC. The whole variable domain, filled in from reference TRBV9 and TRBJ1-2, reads DSGVTQTPKHLITATGQRVTLRCSPRSGDLSVYWYQQSLDQGLQFLIQYYNGEERAKGNILERFSAQQFPDLHSELNLSSLELGDSALYFCASSLVPGQGPDNYGYTFGSGTRLTVV.

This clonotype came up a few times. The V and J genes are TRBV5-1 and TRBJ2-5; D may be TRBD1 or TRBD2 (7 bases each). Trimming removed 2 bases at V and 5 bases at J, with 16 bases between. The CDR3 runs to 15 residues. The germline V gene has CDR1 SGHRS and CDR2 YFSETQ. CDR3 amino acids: CASSFQGGGQETQYF. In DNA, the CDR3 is TGCGCCAGCAGCTTCCAGGGGGGGGGCCAGGAGACCCAGTACTTC. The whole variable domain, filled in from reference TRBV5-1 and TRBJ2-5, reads KAGVTQTPRYLIKTRGQQVTLSCSPISGHRSVSWYQQTPGQGLQFLFEYFSETQRNKGNFPGRFSGRQFSNSRSEMNVSTLELGDSALYLCASSFQGGGQETQYFGPGTRLLVL.

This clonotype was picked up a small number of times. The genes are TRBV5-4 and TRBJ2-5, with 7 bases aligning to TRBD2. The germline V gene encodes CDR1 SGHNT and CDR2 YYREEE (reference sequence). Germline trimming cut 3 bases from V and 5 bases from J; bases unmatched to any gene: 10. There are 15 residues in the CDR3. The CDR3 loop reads CASSSGGTIVETQYF. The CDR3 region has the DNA TGTGCCAGCAGCTCCGGGGGGACGATTGTGGAGACCCAGTACTTC.

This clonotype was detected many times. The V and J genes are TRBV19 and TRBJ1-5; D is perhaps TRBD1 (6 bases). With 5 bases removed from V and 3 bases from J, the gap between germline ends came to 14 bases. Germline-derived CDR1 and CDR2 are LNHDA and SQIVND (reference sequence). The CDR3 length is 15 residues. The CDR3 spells CASSPQQGLNQPQHF. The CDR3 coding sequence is TGTGCCAGTAGTCCCCAACAGGGACTCAATCAGCCCCAGCATTTT.

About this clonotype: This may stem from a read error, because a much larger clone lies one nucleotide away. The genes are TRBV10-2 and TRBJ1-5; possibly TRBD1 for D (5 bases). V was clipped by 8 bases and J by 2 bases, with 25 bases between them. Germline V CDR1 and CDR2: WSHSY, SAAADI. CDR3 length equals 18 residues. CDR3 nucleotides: TGCGCCAGCGGCCCGTCTAGAAAGGGGAGTTTGGGCAATCAGCCCCAGCATTTT. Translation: CASGPSRKGSLGNQPQHF.